This T cell receptor beta chain was captured in a study of Ad26.COV2.S vaccination and SARS-CoV-2 variants. Method: immunoSEQ multiplex PCR; TCRdb's copy keeps in-frame clones and lacks some. Among roughly 100,000 clones listed, around three quarters were seen once. Turning to this clone: Antigen specificity is unknown.

Study conclusions and caveats: Across vaccine and placebo recipients, the breadth of non-spike TCRs was similar.

Germline CDR1 reads SEHNR; CDR2 reads FQNEAQ (reference sequence). The CDR3 consists of 14 residues. Trimming removed 3 bases from V and 3 bases from J, with 12 bases in between. The sequencing here drew on peripheral blood, taken after recovery from COVID-19. The gene calls are TRBV7-9 and TRBJ2-7, with a weak D call TRBD1 (5 bases). This receptor was identified in a human donor who had recovered from COVID-19. The CDR3 nucleotides read TGTGCCAGCAGCTTTACTGACAGAATCTACGAGCAGTACTTC. It specifies CASSFTDRIYEQYF.